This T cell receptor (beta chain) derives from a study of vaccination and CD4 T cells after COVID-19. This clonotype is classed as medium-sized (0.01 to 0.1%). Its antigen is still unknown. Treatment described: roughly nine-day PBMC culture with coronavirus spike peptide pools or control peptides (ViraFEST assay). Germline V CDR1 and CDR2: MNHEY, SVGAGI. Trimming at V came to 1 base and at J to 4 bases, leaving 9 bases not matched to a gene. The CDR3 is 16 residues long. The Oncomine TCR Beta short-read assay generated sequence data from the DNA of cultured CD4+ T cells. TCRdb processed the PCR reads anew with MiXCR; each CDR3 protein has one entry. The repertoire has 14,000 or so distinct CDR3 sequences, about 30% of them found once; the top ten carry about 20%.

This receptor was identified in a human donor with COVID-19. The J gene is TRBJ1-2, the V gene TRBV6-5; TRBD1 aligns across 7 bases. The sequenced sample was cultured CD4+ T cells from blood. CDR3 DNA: TGTGCCAGCAGTTACTTACCCTTGGGACAGCTCTATGGCTACACCTTC. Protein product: CASSYLPLGQLYGYTF.